This is a list of T cell receptor beta chains from one sample in a study of blood T cell repertoires in COVID-19. Data came from immunoSEQ multiplex PCR; TCRdb stores just in-frame clones and leaves some out. Of fewer than 250,000 clones listed, about nine tenths were seen once; the top ten hold 5.5% to 8%. Sequenced: peripheral blood. These receptors were collected from a man aged 60-69 years who had recovered from COVID-19. Each CDR3 is given with its conserved first and last residue. The D gene is left open where the match is weak. Where a row states a size, it is once, few, many or the class of an expanded clone; other rows omit it.

D gene	V gene	J gene	clone size	CDR3 protein	CDR3 DNA
NA	TRBV5-1	TRBJ1-1	NA	CASSYGLEIGNTEAFF	TGCGCCAGCAGCTATGGACTCGAGATAGGGAACACTGAAGCTTTCTTT
TRBD2	TRBV24-1	TRBJ2-2	NA	CATSLSGDTGELFF	TGTGCCACCAGTCTAAGCGGGGACACCGGGGAGCTGTTTTTT
NA	TRBV10-2	TRBJ1-1	few	CASNGRGNTEAFF	TGCGCCAGCAACGGCAGAGGGAACACTGAAGCTTTCTTT
NA	TRBV2	TRBJ1-2	NA	CASSERAPGYGYTF	TGTGCCAGCAGTGAGAGGGCCCCGGGCTATGGCTACACCTTC
NA	TRBV5-1	TRBJ1-5	few	CASSLYGAGNQPQHF	TGCGCCAGCAGCTTGTATGGGGCAGGTAATCAGCCCCAGCATTTT
NA	TRBV19	TRBJ2-2	NA	CASSIRAGDGELFF	TGTGCCAGTAGTATCCGGGCAGGGGACGGGGAGCTGTTTTTT
NA	TRBV24-1	TRBJ2-7	NA	CATSDYEFYEQYF	TGTGCCACCAGTGATTATGAGTTTTACGAGCAGTACTTC
TRBD1	TRBV19	TRBJ2-1	NA	CASSSPDRGNEQFF	TGTGCCAGTAGTAGCCCGGACAGGGGAAATGAGCAGTTCTTC
NA	TRBV28	TRBJ2-7	NA	CASSVSRLSSYEQYF	TGTGCCAGCAGTGTATCGAGACTCAGCTCCTACGAGCAGTACTTC
NA	TRBV7-8	TRBJ1-1	NA	CASSQTGSRGEAFF	TGTGCCAGCAGCCAAACGGGATCGCGCGGTGAAGCTTTCTTT
TRBD2	TRBV7-9	TRBJ2-5	NA	CASRTLAPQETQYF	TGTGCCAGCAGGACACTAGCGCCCCAAGAGACCCAGTACTTC
TRBD1	TRBV25-1	TRBJ2-5	NA	CASSRTGGGETQYF	TGTGCCAGCTCTCGGACAGGGGGGGGAGAGACCCAGTACTTC
TRBD1	TRBV19	TRBJ1-5	NA	CASSILDRISNQPQHF	TGTGCCAGTAGTATCCTGGACAGGATTAGCAATCAGCCCCAGCATTTT
TRBD1	TRBV19	TRBJ2-3	once	CATGTGNWDTQYF	TGTGCCACAGGGACAGGCAATTGGGATACGCAGTATTTT
NA	TRBV18	TRBJ1-1	NA	CASSPSGGPFPEAFF	TGTGCCAGCTCACCAAGCGGGGGTCCTTTTCCTGAAGCTTTCTTT
TRBD2	TRBV10-3	TRBJ2-2	NA	CAISEETSDFGELFF	TGTGCCATCAGTGAGGAGACTAGCGATTTCGGGGAGCTGTTTTTT
TRBD1	TRBV29-1	TRBJ1-1	few	CSVITGTGYTEAFF	TGCAGCGTGATCACCGGGACAGGCTACACTGAAGCTTTCTTT
NA	TRBV19	TRBJ2-1	NA	CASSRRQYSSYNEQFF	TGTGCCAGTAGCCGGCGACAGTATAGCTCCTACAATGAGCAGTTCTTC
NA	TRBV19	TRBJ1-1	NA	CASSRLDRNTEAFF	TGTGCCAGTAGCAGACTTGACAGGAACACTGAAGCTTTCTTT
NA	TRBV27	TRBJ1-3	NA	CASSLRGELGNTIYF	TGTGCCAGCAGTTTACGGGGGGAATTGGGAAACACCATATATTTT
TRBD1	TRBV5-1	TRBJ2-3	once	CASSKGQVDTDTQYF	TGCGCCAGCAGCAAAGGACAGGTAGACACAGATACGCAGTATTTT
TRBD1	TRBV5-1	TRBJ1-1	NA	CASTDYRRGLNEAFF	TGCGCCAGCACCGACTATCGAAGGGGGCTGAATGAAGCTTTCTTT
NA	TRBV6-5	TRBJ2-7	once	CASRPTVSGEQYF	TGTGCCAGCAGGCCGACAGTGTCGGGTGAGCAGTACTTC
TRBD2	TRBV19	TRBJ2-7	NA	CASSIVGGSSHEQYF	TGTGCCAGTAGTATAGTCGGGGGGAGTAGCCACGAGCAGTACTTC
NA	TRBV19	TRBJ1-5	NA	CASTDRLHQPQHF	TGTGCCAGTACGGACAGACTACATCAGCCCCAGCATTTT
NA	TRBV19	TRBJ1-2	NA	CASSIVSRVGGYTF	TGTGCCAGTAGTATAGTATCGAGGGTCGGAGGCTACACCTTC
NA	TRBV6-5	TRBJ2-7	NA	CASSYSTDSRDEQYF	TGTGCCAGCAGTTACTCGACGGACAGTCGGGACGAGCAGTACTTC
NA	TRBV3-1/TRBV3-2	TRBJ2-5	NA	CANPRGYQETQYF	TGTGCCAACCCAAGGGGGTATCAAGAGACCCAGTACTTC
TRBD2	TRBV5-1	TRBJ2-7	NA	CASSSRLAREQYF	TGCGCCAGCAGCTCCAGACTAGCGCGCGAGCAGTACTTC
TRBD2	TRBV6-2/TRBV6-3	TRBJ2-7	NA	CASSRRESYEQYF	TGTGCCAGCAGTCGGCGGGAGAGTTACGAGCAGTACTTC
NA	TRBV3-1/TRBV3-2	TRBJ2-1	once	CASSQVGGTGYNEQFF	TGTGCCAGCAGCCAAGTCGGGGGTACGGGGTACAATGAGCAGTTCTTC
NA	TRBV5-8	TRBJ1-6	NA	CASSFGSSYNSPLHF	TGTGCCAGCAGCTTTGGCAGCTCCTATAATTCACCCCTCCACTTT
NA	TRBV19	TRBJ1-4	NA	CASSAPVATNEKLFF	TGTGCCAGTAGTGCCCCGGTAGCAACTAATGAAAAACTGTTTTTT
TRBD2	TRBV4-1	TRBJ2-3	NA	CASSSRTSGNTDTQYF	TGCGCCAGCAGCTCTAGGACTAGCGGAAACACAGATACGCAGTATTTT
NA	TRBV29-1	TRBJ2-1	NA	CSVEDLQEGRWNEQFF	TGCAGCGTTGAAGATCTTCAGGAGGGCCGGTGGAATGAGCAGTTCTTC
TRBD2	TRBV10-2	TRBJ2-1	once	CASSKRELSYNEQFF	TGCGCCAGCTCGAAGCGGGAACTATCCTACAATGAGCAGTTCTTC
NA	TRBV15	TRBJ2-7	NA	CATSSRGASHSEQYF	TGTGCCACCAGCAGTCGCGGGGCTAGTCATTCCGAGCAGTACTTC
TRBD2	TRBV14	TRBJ2-2	NA	CASSRAGLWYAGELFF	TGTGCCAGCAGCCGAGCGGGACTATGGTACGCCGGGGAGCTGTTTTTT
NA	TRBV5-5	TRBJ2-7	NA	CASSLQGLSYEQYF	TGTGCCAGCAGCTTGCAGGGGTTATCCTACGAGCAGTACTTC
TRBD2	TRBV4-1	TRBJ2-2	NA	CASSRLAGGQHTGELFF	TGCGCCAGCAGCCGATTAGCGGGAGGGCAACACACCGGGGAGCTGTTTTTT
TRBD2	TRBV9	TRBJ2-5	NA	CASSGWGGHQETQYF	TGTGCCAGCAGCGGGTGGGGGGGACACCAAGAGACCCAGTACTTC
TRBD2	TRBV27	TRBJ2-2	NA	CASSRRGANTGELFF	TGTGCCAGCAGTAGGCGGGGGGCAAACACCGGGGAGCTGTTTTTT
NA	TRBV18	TRBJ2-2	NA	CASSTTNTGELFF	TGTGCCAGCTCCACTACGAACACCGGGGAGCTGTTTTTT
NA	TRBV7-2	TRBJ1-2	once	CASSPAGRLGYTF	TGTGCCAGCAGCCCGGCGGGGCGGCTCGGCTACACCTTC
TRBD1	TRBV9	TRBJ1-1	NA	CASSNRGPVAFF	TGTGCCAGCAGCAACAGGGGGCCGGTAGCTTTCTTT
NA	TRBV3-1/TRBV3-2	TRBJ2-7	NA	CASSRDRSEQYF	TGTGCCAGCAGCCGAGACAGATCCGAGCAGTACTTC
NA	TRBV10-3	TRBJ2-3	NA	CASRLASTDTQYF	TGTGCCTCGAGACTGGCTAGCACAGATACGCAGTATTTT
NA	TRBV19	TRBJ1-3	NA	CASSTIRGRDPGNTIYF	TGTGCCAGTAGTACCATTCGCGGCAGGGATCCGGGAAACACCATATATTTT
NA	TRBV9	TRBJ1-5	NA	CASSVVAGFWYQPQHF	TGTGCCAGCAGCGTAGTGGCAGGGTTCTGGTATCAGCCCCAGCATTTT
NA	TRBV5-1	TRBJ1-2	NA	CASSLTGDNYGYTF	TGCGCCAGCAGCTTGACAGGAGATAACTATGGCTACACCTTC
TRBD1	TRBV19	TRBJ1-2	NA	CASSIGKTGDDGYTF	TGTGCCAGTAGTATAGGCAAAACAGGGGACGATGGCTACACCTTC
TRBD2	TRBV2	TRBJ2-1	NA	CASSPGLAEFF	TGTGCCAGCAGTCCGGGACTAGCGGAGTTCTTC
NA	TRBV10-3	TRBJ1-6	NA	CAISESWSGSPLHF	TGTGCCATCAGTGAGTCATGGAGCGGATCACCCCTCCACTTT
NA	TRBV29-1	TRBJ2-1	NA	CSVEWSRYNEQFF	TGCAGCGTTGAATGGAGCAGATACAATGAGCAGTTCTTC
TRBD1	TRBV6-6	TRBJ1-2	NA	CASSRDRVDGYTF	TGTGCCAGCAGTCGGGACAGGGTCGATGGCTACACCTTC
TRBD1	TRBV7-9	TRBJ1-1	few	CASSEPGQGRGAFF	TGTGCCAGCAGCGAACCGGGACAGGGCCGCGGAGCTTTCTTT
TRBD2	TRBV7-2	TRBJ2-5	NA	CASSLGLVTSGRFQETQYF	TGTGCCAGCAGCTTAGGACTTGTTACTAGCGGGAGGTTCCAAGAGACCCAGTACTTC
NA	TRBV7-2	TRBJ1-1	NA	CASSLGPGSGTEAFF	TGTGCCAGCAGCTTAGGGCCCGGGTCCGGCACTGAAGCTTTCTTT
TRBD2	TRBV3-1/TRBV3-2	TRBJ2-2	NA	CASSQRRLAGETGELFF	TGTGCCAGCAGCCAAAGGCGACTAGCGGGGGAAACCGGGGAGCTGTTTTTT
TRBD1	TRBV9	TRBJ2-3	once	CASSGRQGYGTDTQYF	TGTGCCAGCAGCGGCCGACAGGGGTACGGCACAGATACGCAGTATTTT